This TCR beta chain was sequenced for a study of CD8+CD57+ T cells in acquired aplastic anemia. About the study: Roughly 3.2 ug was the average amount of DNA from sorted CD4+ and CD8+ cells. Healthy donor CD4+ cell samples had a mean of about 10.8 million reads.

This clonotype was seen once. The antigen is unknown. Findings of the study overall: Between patients and controls, approximately 29 CD8+ CDR3 sequences were found in common. Patients were compared with controls for CD8+ Simpson's diversity, and no significant difference emerged.

The CDR3 spans 16 residues. Trimming left V 0 bases short and J 0 bases short, with 12 bases between. Germline V gene data show CDR1 as SGHTA and CDR2 as FQGNSA. Genomic DNA acted as the template from which TCR beta VDJ combination and CDR3 sequence profiling were carried out. Each CDR3 protein gets one entry after TCRdb re-called the reads with MiXCR. This sample has around 170,000 distinct CDR3 sequences, with about 47% found just once. Sequenced input: sorted CD4+, CD8+, or CD8+CD57+ T cells (not recorded which) from PBMCs. The chain uses TRBV7-2 and TRBJ2-7, with D perhaps matching TRBD2 (5 bases). The receptor's source is a human donor in good health. The CDR3 sequence: CASSLALRASSYEQYF. The CDR3 region has the DNA TGTGCCAGCAGCTTAGCGCTGAGGGCGAGCTCCTACGAGCAGTACTTC.